This entry lists 10 T cell receptor beta chains sequenced from one sample in a study of T cell changes during pregnancy in multiple sclerosis. The data were produced by immunoSEQ multiplex PCR, yet TCRdb's version contains in-frame clones alone and is incomplete. The sample contains 55,000 or so clones, about nine tenths of which appear only once. The sample here was CD4+ T cells from peripheral blood mononuclear cells, taken after pregnancy. The receptors originated from a female donor in good health, enrolled as a control in a pregnancy study.

The rearrangement joins TRBV6-5 to TRBJ1-1, with 7 positions matching TRBD1. This CDR3 spans 12 amino acids. V lost 4 bases, J lost 9 bases, and 5 bases stayed unmatched. Looked up from germline, CDR1 is MNHEY and CDR2 is SVGAGI. DNA for the CDR3: TGTGCCAGCAGTTCCCGGGACAGTAAAGCTTTCTTT. Translating it yields CASSSRDSKAFF.

CDR3 sequence (DNA): TGTGCCAGCAGGGGACTTTCCAACACCGGGGAGCTGTTTTTT. Amino acids: CASRGLSNTGELFF. V and J are TRBV6-1 and TRBJ2-2; perhaps TRBD2 as D (6 bases). This CDR3 comprises 14 residues. Trimming pared 6 bases from V and 2 bases from J, leaving 10 bases between. CDR1 is MNHNS and CDR2 is SASEGT in the germline V gene.

This sequence joins TRBV30 and TRBJ1-1; 7 bases line up with TRBD1. J lost 0 bases, V lost 3 bases, and 10 bases had no gene match. The germline gives CDR1 GTSNPN, CDR2 SVGIG (reference sequence). The CDR3 is made up of 16 amino acids. The CDR3 nucleotides read TGTGCCTGGAGGGTGCCAGGGGGTCGGATGAACACTGAAGCTTTCTTT. It codes for CAWRVPGGRMNTEAFF.

The chain has TRBV4-1 and TRBJ2-5, with a possible D match to TRBD1 (6 bases). Germline CDR1 reads MGHRA; CDR2 reads YSYEKL. V was clipped by 0 bases and J by 7 bases, with 15 bases between them. The CDR3 loop spans 15 amino acids. For the CDR3, the DNA is TGCGCCAGCAGCCAAGATCACGCCAGGGGATGGACCCAGTACTTC. It is translated as CASSQDHARGWTQYF.

On this clone itself: Relative to the germline gene, one junction end is altered; a read error may explain this. The genes are TRBV5-6 and TRBJ2-1; D might be TRBD2 (6 bases). The germline V gene has CDR1 SGHDT and CDR2 YYEEEE. This CDR3 is built from 13 residues. CDR3 bases: TGTGCCAGCAGCTCAAAGAGGGGAGCTTGGGGGGTCTTC. Protein: CASSSKRGAWGVF.

The rearrangement joins TRBV6-1 to TRBJ1-2; D remains unclear. The CDR3 loop spans 14 amino acids. Deletions cut 1 base from V and 4 bases from J, with 10 bases between. The V gene's germline CDR1 is MNHNS and CDR2 SASEGT. This chain's CDR3 is CASSEVSGSYGYTF. The CDR3 DNA reads as TGTGCCAGCAGTGAAGTTTCGGGGAGCTATGGCTACACCTTC.

The V gene is TRBV5-1, the J gene TRBJ2-3, with D perhaps matching TRBD1 (5 bases). This CDR3 contains 14 residues. CDR1 is SGHRS, CDR2 YFSETQ, per germline. The V gene lost 2 bases and the J gene lost 0 bases, with 7 bases spanning the gap. The CDR3 region is CASSFQGSTDTQYF. DNA for the CDR3: TGCGCCAGCAGCTTCCAGGGCAGCACAGATACGCAGTATTTT.

V and J are TRBV18 and TRBJ1-1; 7 nucleotides line up with TRBD1. Germline V CDR1 and CDR2: KGHSH, LQKENI. Trimming at V came to 3 bases and at J to 4 bases, leaving 8 bases not matched to a gene. This CDR3 is built from 15 residues. CDR3 amino acids: CASSPRDRGFTEAFF. The CDR3 DNA reads TGTGCCAGCTCACCCCGGGACAGAGGTTTCACTGAAGCTTTCTTT. The full variable domain, in which reference TRBV18 and TRBJ1-1 provide the parts outside the CDR3, is NAGVMQNPRHLVRRRGQEARLRCSPMKGHSHVYWYRQLPEEGLKFMVYLQKENIIDESGMPKERFSAEFPKEGPSILRIQQVVRGDSAAYFCASSPRDRGFTEAFFGQGTRLTVV.

The V gene is TRBV6-5, the J gene TRBJ2-5, with 10 nucleotides matching TRBD1. Germline V gene lookup returns CDR1 MNHEY and CDR2 SVGAGI. The CDR3 is made up of 13 amino acids. J lost 4 bases, V lost 10 bases, and 6 bases had no gene match. CDR3 loop: CATRRTGGETQYF. In DNA, the CDR3 is TGTGCCACCCGAAGGACAGGGGGAGAGACCCAGTACTTC.

V is TRBV28 and J is TRBJ2-7; 7 positions match TRBD2. V lost 3 bases to trimming and J lost 6 bases; unmatched junction nucleotides: 5. This CDR3 is 13 amino acids long. Per the germline V gene, CDR1 is MDHEN and CDR2 is SYDVKM. CDR3 amino acids: CASSFGGTGEQYF. The DNA for the CDR3 is TGTGCCAGCAGTTTCGGGGGGACCGGCGAGCAGTACTTC.